This T cell receptor beta chain originates from a study of T cell repertoires in MIS-A myocarditis. CDR3 length equals 14 residues. Per germline, CDR1 WSHSY and CDR2 SAAADI. V dropped 3 bases and J dropped 7; count of bases not matched to a gene: 6. Only a few counts were recorded for this clone. Profiling relied on immunoSEQ multiplex PCR, and the TCRdb table lists in-frame clones only, not all of them. The sample consists of 15,000 or so clones, just under 75% of them appearing once. Sequencing used left ventricle heart tissue obtained at autopsy. The TCR comes from a young man with fulminant myocarditis from multisystem inflammatory syndrome in adults (MIS-A) after COVID-19. The V call is TRBV10-2, the J call TRBJ2-4; the match to TRBD2 covers 7 bases. CDR3 coding DNA: TGCGCCAGCAGTGATTCGGGGGGTTGGAACATTCAGTACTTC. Encoded protein: CASSDSGGWNIQYF.